The 3 T cell receptor beta chains given below trace back to one sample, sequenced in a study of shared clonotypes between healthy human individuals (dated by TCRdb to between 2020 and 2021). Receptors were amplified or captured by the immunoSEQ multiplex PCR assay. Not all clones reach the TCRdb copy of this immuneACCESS table, which keeps in-frame sequences only. Checked studies attribute under half of the gap to unresolved V genes and leave the rest unexplained. This sample holds some 200,000 clones; about 68% were observed only once. 8.5% to 12% of the sample lies in the top ten. Sequencing was carried out using memory CD4+ T cells sorted from blood. What this sample's cell subset or site label stands for: CD45RA-negative fraction. The receptors were gathered from a man under 40 in good health.

The genes are TRBV19 and TRBJ1-2, with TRBD1 matching over 8 bases. The CDR3 contains 12 residues. Per germline, CDR1 LNHDA and CDR2 SQIVND (reference sequence). CDR3 sequence (DNA): TGTGCTATCGGACAGGGAACTTCAGGCTACACCTTC. Residues: CAIGQGTSGYTF.

In its sample, this clone was seen once. The chain couples TRBV11-1 to TRBJ1-1; D unclear. Germline CDR1 is SGHAT and CDR2 is FQDESV (reference sequence). CDR3 length equals 17 residues. V lost 3 bases to trimming and J lost 1 base, with 18 bases between them. CDR3 nucleotides: TGTGCCAGCAGCTTCTTAGAAGGAGTTCAAAGGAACACTGAAGCTTTCTTT. This sequence encodes CASSFLEGVQRNTEAFF.

The V gene is TRBV28, the J gene TRBJ2-5; D not certain. V dropped 8 bases and J dropped 4 bases, with 2 bases sitting between them. Looked up from germline, CDR1 is MDHEN and CDR2 is SYDVKM. CDR3 length: 9 amino acids. CDR3 protein: CASGETQYF. The CDR3 DNA is TGTGCCAGCGGAGAGACCCAGTACTTC. Together with reference TRBV28 and TRBJ2-5, the CDR3 gives the full variable domain: DVKVTQSSRYLVKRTGEKVFLECVQDMDHENMFWYRQDPGLGLRLIYFSYDVKMKEKGDIPEGYSVSREKKERFSLILESASTNQTSMYLCASGETQYFGPGTRLLVL.